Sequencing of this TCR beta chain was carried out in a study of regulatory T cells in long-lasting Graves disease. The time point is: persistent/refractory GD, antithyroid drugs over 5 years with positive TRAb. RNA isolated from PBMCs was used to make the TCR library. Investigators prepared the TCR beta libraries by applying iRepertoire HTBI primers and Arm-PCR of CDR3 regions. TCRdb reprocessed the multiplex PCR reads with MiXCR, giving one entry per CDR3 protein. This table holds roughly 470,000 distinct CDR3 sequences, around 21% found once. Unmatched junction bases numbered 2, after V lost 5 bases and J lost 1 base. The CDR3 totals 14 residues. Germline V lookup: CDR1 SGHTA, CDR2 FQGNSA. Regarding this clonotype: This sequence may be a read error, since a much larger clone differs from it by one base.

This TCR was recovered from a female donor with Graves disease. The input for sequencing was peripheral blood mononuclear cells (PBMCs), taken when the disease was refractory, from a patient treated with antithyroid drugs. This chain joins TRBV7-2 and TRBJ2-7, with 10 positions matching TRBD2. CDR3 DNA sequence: TGTGCCAGCAGCCATAGCGGGGGGTCCTACGAGCAGTACTTC. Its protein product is CASSHSGGSYEQYF.